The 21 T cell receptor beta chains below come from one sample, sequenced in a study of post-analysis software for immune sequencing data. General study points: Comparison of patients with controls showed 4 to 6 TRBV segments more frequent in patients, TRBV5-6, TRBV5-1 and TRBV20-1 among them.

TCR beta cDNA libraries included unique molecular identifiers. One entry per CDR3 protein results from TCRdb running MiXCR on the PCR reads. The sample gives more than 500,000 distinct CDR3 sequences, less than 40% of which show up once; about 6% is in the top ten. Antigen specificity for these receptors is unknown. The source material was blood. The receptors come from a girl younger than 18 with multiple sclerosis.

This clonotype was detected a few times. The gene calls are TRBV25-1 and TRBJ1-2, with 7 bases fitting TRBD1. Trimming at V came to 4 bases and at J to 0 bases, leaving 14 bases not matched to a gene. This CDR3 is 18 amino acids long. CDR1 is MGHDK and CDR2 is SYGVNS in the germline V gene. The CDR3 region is CASSAHLLTGTANYGYTF. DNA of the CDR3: TGTGCCAGCAGTGCTCACCTTCTTACCGGGACAGCTAACTATGGCTACACCTTC.

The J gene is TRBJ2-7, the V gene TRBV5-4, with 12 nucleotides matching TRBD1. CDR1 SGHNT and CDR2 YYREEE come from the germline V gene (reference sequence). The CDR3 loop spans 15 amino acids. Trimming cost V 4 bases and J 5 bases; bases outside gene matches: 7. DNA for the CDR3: TGTGCCAGCAGCGACCGGGACAGGGGGCCTCACGAGCAGTACTTC. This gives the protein CASSDRDRGPHEQYF.

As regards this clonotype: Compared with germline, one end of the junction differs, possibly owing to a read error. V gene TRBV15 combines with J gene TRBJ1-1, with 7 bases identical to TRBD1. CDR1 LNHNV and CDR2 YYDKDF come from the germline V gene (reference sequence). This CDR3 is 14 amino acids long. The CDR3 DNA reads TGTACCACCAGCAGGGACAGTATGAACACTGAAGCTTTCTTT. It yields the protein CTTSRDSMNTEAFF.

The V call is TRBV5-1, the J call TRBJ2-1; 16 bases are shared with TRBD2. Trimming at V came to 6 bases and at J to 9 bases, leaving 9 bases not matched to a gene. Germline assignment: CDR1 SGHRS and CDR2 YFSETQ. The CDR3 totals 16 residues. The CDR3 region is CASTGTSGGARSEQFF. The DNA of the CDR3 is TGCGCCAGCACCGGGACTAGCGGGGGGGCCAGGTCTGAGCAGTTCTTC.

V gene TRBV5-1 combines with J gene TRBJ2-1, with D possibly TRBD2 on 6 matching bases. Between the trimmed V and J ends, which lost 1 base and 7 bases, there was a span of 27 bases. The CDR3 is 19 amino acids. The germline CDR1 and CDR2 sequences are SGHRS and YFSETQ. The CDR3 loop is CASSLFFRSGSLDRNEQFF. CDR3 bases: TGCGCCAGCAGCTTGTTCTTTCGGAGCGGGTCGTTAGACCGTAATGAGCAGTTCTTC.

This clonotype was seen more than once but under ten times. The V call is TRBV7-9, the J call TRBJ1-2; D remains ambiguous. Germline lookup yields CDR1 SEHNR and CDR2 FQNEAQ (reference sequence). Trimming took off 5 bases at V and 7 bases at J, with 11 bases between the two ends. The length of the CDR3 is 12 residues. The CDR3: CASSQSRVGYTF. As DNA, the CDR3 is TGTGCCAGCAGCCAATCCCGGGTTGGCTACACCTTC.

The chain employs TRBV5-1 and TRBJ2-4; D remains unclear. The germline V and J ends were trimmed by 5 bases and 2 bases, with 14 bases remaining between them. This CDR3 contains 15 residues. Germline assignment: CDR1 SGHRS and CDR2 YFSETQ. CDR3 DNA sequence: TGCGCCAGCAGTTCCCAACCTGGAACCAAAAACATTCAGTACTTC. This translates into CASSSQPGTKNIQYF.

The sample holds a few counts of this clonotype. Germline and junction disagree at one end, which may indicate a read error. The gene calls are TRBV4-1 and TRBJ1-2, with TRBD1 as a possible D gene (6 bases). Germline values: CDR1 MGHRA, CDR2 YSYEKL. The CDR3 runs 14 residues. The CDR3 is CAGSQDLTGYGYTF. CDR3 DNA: TGCGCCGGCAGCCAAGATCTGACAGGCTATGGCTACACCTTC.

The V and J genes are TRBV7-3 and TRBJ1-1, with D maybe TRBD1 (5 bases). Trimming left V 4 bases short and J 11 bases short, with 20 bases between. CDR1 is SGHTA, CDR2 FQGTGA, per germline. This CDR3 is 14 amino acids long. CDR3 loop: CASSSVPSGAMAFF. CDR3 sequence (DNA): TGTGCCAGCAGCTCCGTCCCGAGTGGGGCGATGGCTTTCTTT.

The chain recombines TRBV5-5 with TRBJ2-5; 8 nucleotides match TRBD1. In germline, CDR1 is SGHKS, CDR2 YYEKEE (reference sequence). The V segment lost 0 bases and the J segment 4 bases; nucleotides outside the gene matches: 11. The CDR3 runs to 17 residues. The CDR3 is CASSLDPQGAILETQYF. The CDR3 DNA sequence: TGTGCCAGCAGCTTGGATCCTCAGGGGGCGATTCTAGAGACCCAGTACTTC.

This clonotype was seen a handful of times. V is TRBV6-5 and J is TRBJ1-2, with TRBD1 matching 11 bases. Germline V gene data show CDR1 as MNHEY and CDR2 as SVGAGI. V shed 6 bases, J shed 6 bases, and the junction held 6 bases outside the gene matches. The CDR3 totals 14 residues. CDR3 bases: TGTGCCAGCAGCCGCGGGACAGGGGGAAATGGCTACACCTTC. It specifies CASSRGTGGNGYTF.

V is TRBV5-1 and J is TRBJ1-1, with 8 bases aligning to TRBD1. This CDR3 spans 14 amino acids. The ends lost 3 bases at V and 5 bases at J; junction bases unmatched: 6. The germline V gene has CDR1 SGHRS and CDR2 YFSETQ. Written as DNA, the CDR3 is TGCGCCAGCAGCTCGTCGACAGGGGAGACTGAAGCTTTCTTT. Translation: CASSSSTGETEAFF.

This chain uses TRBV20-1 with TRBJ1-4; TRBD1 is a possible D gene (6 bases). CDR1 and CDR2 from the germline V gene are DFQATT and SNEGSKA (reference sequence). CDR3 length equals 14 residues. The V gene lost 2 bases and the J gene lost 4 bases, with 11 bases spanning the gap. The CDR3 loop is CSARNQGHNEKLFF. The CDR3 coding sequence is TGCAGTGCTAGAAACCAGGGGCATAATGAAAAACTGTTTTTT.

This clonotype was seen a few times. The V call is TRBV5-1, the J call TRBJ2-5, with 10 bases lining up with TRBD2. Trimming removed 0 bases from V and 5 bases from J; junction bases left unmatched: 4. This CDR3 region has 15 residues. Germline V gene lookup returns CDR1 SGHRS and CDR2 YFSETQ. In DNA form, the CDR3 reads TGCGCCAGCAGCTTGGTACTAGCGGGGTTGGAGACCCAGTACTTC. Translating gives CASSLVLAGLETQYF. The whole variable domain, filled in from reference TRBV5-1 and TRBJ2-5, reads KAGVTQTPRYLIKTRGQQVTLSCSPISGHRSVSWYQQTPGQGLQFLFEYFSETQRNKGNFPGRFSGRQFSNSRSEMNVSTLELGDSALYLCASSLVLAGLETQYFGPGTRLLVL.

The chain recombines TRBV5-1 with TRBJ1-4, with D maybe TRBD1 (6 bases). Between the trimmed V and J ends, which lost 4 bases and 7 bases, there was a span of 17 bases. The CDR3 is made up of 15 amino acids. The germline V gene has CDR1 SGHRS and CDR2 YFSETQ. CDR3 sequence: CASSGGAVPIEKLFF. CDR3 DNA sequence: TGCGCCAGCAGCGGGGGCGCGGTGCCCATTGAAAAACTGTTTTTT.

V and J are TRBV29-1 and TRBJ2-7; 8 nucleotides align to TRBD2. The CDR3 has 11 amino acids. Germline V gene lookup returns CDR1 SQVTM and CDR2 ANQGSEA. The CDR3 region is CNGGAYNEQYF. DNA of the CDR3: TGCAACGGGGGGGCCTACAATGAGCAGTACTTC.

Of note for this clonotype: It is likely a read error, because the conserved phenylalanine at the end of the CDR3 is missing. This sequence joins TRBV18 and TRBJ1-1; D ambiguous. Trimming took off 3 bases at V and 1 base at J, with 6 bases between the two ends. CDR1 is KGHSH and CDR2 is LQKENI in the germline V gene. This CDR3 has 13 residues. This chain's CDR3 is CASSPTGNTEAFL. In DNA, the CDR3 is TGTGCCAGCTCACCCACCGGGAACACTGAAGCTTTCTTG.

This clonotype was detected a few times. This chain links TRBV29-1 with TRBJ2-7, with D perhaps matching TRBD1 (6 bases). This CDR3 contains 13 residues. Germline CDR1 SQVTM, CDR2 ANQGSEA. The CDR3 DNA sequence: TGCAGGTGGACTCCGAGGGGGAGCTACGAGCAGTACTTC. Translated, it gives CRWTPRGSYEQYF.

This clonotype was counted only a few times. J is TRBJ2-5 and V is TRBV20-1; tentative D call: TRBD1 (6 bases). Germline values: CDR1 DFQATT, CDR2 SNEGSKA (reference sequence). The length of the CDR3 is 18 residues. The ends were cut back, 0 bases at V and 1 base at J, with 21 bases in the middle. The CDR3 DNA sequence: TGCAGTGCTAGAGATTTTTTCGGATCCGGACAGCTCCAAGAGACCCAGTACTTC. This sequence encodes CSARDFFGSGQLQETQYF.

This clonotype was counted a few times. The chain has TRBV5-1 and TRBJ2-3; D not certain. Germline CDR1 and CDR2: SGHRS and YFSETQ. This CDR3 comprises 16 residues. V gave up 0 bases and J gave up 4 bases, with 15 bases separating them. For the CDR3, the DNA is TGCGCCAGCAGCTTGGCTGACCATCCCCGGGCAGATACGCAGTATTTT. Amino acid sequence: CASSLADHPRADTQYF.

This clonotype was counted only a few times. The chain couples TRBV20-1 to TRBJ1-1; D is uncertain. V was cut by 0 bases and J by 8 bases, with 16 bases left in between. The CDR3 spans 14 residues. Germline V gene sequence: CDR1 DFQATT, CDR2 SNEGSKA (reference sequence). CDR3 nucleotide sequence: TGCAGTGCTAGAGAGCCAGACGACACGAGGGAAGCTTTCTTT. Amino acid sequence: CSAREPDDTREAFF.